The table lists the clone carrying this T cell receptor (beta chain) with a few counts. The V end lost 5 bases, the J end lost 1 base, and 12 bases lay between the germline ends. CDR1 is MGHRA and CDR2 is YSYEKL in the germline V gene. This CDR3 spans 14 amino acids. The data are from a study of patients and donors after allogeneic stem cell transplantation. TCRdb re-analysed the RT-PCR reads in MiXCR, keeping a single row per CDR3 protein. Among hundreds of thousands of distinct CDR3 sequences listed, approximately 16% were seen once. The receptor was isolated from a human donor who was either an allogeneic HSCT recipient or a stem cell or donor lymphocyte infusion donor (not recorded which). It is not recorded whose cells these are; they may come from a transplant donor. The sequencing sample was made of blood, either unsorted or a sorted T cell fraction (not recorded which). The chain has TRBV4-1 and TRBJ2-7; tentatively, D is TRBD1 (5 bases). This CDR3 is CASSMLRVSYEQYF. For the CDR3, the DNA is TGCGCCAGCAGCATGCTCAGGGTGTCCTACGAGCAGTACTTC.